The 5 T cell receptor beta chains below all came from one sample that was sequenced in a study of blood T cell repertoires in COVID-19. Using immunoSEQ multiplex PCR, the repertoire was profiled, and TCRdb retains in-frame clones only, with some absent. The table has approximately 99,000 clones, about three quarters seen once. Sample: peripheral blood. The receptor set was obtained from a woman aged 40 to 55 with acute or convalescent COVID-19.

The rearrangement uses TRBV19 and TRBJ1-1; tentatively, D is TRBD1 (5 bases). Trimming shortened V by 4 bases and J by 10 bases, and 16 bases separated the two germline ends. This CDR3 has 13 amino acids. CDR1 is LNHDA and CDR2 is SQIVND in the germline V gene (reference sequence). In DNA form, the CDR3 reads TGTGCCAGTAGTACCGTCGCAGGGTCGGCAGCTTTCTTT. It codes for CASSTVAGSAAFF. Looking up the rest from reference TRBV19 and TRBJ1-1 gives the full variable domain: DGGITQSPKYLFRKEGQNVTLSCEQNLNHDAMYWYRQDPGQGLRLIYYSQIVNDFQKGDIAEGYSVSREKKESFPLTVTSAQKNPTAFYLCASSTVAGSAAFFGQGTRLTVV.

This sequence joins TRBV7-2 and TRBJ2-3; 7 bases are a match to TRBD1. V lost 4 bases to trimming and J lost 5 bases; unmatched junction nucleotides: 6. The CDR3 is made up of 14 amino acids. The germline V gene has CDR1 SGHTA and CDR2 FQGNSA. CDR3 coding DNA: TGTGCCAGCAGCTCTAGACAGGGAATAGATACGCAGTATTTT. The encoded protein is CASSSRQGIDTQYF.

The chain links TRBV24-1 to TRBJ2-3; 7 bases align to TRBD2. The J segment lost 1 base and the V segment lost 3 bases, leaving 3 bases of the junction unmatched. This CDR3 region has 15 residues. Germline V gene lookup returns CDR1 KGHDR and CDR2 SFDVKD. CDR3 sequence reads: CATSDRGSRTDTQYF. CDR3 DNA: TGTGCCACCAGTGATCGCGGGAGCCGCACAGATACGCAGTATTTT.

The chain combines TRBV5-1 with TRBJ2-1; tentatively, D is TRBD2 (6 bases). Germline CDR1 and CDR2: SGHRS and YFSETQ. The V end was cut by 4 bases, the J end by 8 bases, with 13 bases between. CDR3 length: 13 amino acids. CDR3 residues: CASSPNPGDEQFF. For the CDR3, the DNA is TGCGCCAGCAGCCCCAACCCGGGGGATGAGCAGTTCTTC.

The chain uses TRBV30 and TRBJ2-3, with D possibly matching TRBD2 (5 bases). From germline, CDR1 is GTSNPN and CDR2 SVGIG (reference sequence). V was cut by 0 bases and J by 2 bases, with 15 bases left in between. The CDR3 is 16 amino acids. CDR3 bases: TGTGCCTGGAGTGTACGCCCTAGCCGGCTCACAGATACGCAGTATTTT. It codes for CAWSVRPSRLTDTQYF.